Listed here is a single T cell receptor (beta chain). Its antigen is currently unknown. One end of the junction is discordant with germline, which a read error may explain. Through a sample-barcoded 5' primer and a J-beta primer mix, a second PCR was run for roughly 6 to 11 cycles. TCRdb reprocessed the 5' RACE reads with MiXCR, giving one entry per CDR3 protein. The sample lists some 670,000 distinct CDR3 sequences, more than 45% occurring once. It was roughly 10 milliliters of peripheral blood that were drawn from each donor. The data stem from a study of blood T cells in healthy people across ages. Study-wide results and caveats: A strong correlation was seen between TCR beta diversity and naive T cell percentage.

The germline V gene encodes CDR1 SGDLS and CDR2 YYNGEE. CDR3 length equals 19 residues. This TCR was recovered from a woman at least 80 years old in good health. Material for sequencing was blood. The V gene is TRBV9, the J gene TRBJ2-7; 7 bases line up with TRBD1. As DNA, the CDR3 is TGTGCCTGCAGCGTAGTTATGATTGAGGGGACAGTCATTTCCTACGAGCAGTACTTC. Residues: CACSVVMIEGTVISYEQYF.